This T cell receptor beta chain appears in the sequencing data of a study of shared clonotypes between healthy human individuals. Study conclusions and caveats: Blood was the sole source, and tissue repertoires probably differ.

The germline V gene has CDR1 MGHDK and CDR2 SYGVNS. CDR3 length: 11 residues. The replicate PCRs on unsorted PBMC were given 300 ng DNA, which is tens of thousands of T cell genomes. Sequenced by immunoSEQ multiplex PCR; TCRdb stores in-frame clones only, minus some. The sample records over 400,000 clones, over 70% being singletons. Remarks on this clone: Its specificity is not known.

The sequence derives from a woman aged 35 to 49 in good health. Some clones in this sample may be carry-over from other donors' samples. This sequence joins TRBV25-1 and TRBJ2-3; D is perhaps TRBD2 (5 bases). Source material: PBMCs. This CDR3 is CGAASTDTQYF. CDR3 DNA: TGTGGAGCGGCCAGCACAGATACGCAGTATTTT.